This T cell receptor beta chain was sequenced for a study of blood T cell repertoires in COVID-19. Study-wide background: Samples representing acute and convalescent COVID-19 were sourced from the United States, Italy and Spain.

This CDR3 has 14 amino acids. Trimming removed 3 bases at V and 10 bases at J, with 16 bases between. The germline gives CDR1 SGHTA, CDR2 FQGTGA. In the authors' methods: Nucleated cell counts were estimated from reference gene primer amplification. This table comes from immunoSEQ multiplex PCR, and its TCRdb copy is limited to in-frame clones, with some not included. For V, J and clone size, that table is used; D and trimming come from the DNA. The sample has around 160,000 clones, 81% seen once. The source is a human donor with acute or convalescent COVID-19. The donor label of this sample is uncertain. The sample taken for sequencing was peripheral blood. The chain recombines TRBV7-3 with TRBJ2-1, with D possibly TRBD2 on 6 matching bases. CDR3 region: CASSLDGSGREQFF. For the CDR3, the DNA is TGTGCCAGCAGCTTGGACGGATCGGGGAGGGAGCAGTTCTTC.